Listed below are T cell receptor beta chains from one sample, sequenced in a study of T cell responses to AZD1222 COVID-19 vaccine. Generated by immunoSEQ multiplex PCR, the TCRdb table keeps only in-frame clones and is missing some. Of under 150,000 clones in the sample, 70% to 90% are singletons; the top ten hold over 8.5%. The specimen was peripheral blood, collected on day 0 of AZD1222 vaccination. These receptors originate from an adult in good health. The CDR3 runs from the conserved cysteine through the conserved F or W. D genes are given only for firm matches.

- | TRBJ1-2 | TRBV20-1 | TGCAGTGCCAGCACGGGGTATGGCTACACCTTC | CSASTGYGYTF
- | TRBJ2-1 | TRBV7-9 | TGTGCCAGCAGCGACCCTCGAGGGGTAAATGAGCAGTTCTTC | CASSDPRGVNEQFF
- | TRBJ1-2 | TRBV7-3 | TGTGCCAGCAGCCCCCAGGGCTATGGCTACACCTTC | CASSPQGYGYTF
TRBD2 | TRBJ2-7 | TRBV9 | TGTGCCAGCAGCGTAGCTGGGACTAGCGCCTACGAGCAGTACTTC | CASSVAGTSAYEQYF
- | TRBJ2-2 | TRBV5-4 | TGTGCCAGCAGCTTGGAGGGGGACACCGGGGAGCTGTTTTTT | CASSLEGDTGELFF
- | TRBJ1-1 | TRBV3-1/TRBV3-2 | TGTGCCAGCAGCCAAACTCCCGAGGGGCGCGGAACTGAAGCTTTCTTT | CASSQTPEGRGTEAFF
TRBD2 | TRBJ2-1 | TRBV4-3 | TGCGCCAGCAGCCAAGGGATAGCGGGCTCCTACAATGAGCAGTTCTTC | CASSQGIAGSYNEQFF
- | TRBJ1-5 | TRBV7-9 | TGTGCCAGCAGCTCAGGGTGGAATCAGCCCCAGCATTTT | CASSSGWNQPQHF
- | TRBJ2-7 | TRBV5-1 | TGCGCCAGCAGCTTGGCTGGGAATCTCTACGAGCAGTACTTC | CASSLAGNLYEQYF
- | TRBJ1-4 | TRBV5-1 | TGCGCCAGCACCCGGTCTTCGGCTAATGAAAAACTGTTTTTT | CASTRSSANEKLFF